This T cell receptor (beta chain) was captured by sequencing in a study of blood T cells in healthy people across ages. The study isolated at least 6.5 million PBMCs from each sample. Study-wide results and caveats: Long-lived donors exceeded aged donors in naive CD4+ cells and diversity.

V lost 1 base and J lost 2; bases outside the gene matches: 7. There are 16 residues in the CDR3. Germline V gene sequence: CDR1 SGHRS, CDR2 YFSETQ. Comment on this clonotype: What it binds is unknown.

Alongside a J-beta primer mix, a sample-barcoded 5' primer served in a second PCR lasting roughly 7 to 11 cycles. TCRdb processed the 5' RACE reads anew with MiXCR; each CDR3 protein has one entry. This table has 1.5 million or so distinct CDR3 sequences, 42% appearing once. The V gene is TRBV5-1, the J gene TRBJ2-3; 7 positions match TRBD2. Sequencing was performed on blood. This receptor was taken from a young woman in good health. In DNA, the CDR3 is TGCGCCAGCAGCTTGTCCAGCGGGACTCACACAGATACGCAGTATTTT. As protein: CASSLSSGTHTDTQYF.